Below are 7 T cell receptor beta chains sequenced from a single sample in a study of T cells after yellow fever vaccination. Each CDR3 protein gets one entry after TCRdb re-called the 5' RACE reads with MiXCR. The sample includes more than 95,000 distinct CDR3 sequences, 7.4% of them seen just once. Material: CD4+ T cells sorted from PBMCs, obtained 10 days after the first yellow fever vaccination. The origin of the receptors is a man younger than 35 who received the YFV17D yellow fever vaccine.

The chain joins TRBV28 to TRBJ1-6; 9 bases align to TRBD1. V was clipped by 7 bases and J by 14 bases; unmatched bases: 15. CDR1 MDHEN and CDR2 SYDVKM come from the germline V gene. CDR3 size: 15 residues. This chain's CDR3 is CASTINPGQGRTLHF. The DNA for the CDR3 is TGTGCCAGCACCATTAACCCGGGACAGGGCCGCACCCTCCACTTT.

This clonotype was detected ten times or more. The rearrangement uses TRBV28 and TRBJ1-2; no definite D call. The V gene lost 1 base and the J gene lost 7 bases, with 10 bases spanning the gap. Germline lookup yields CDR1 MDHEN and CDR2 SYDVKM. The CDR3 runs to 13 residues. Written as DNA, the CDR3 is TGTGCCAGCAGTTTATTGCCCCCCGGTGGCTACACCTTC. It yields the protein CASSLLPPGGYTF.

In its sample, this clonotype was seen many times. The CDR3 spells CASNWLSYEQYF. In nucleotides, the CDR3 is TGTGCCAGCAATTGGCTCTCCTACGAGCAGTACTTC. The chain is built from TRBV6-5 and TRBJ2-7; D unclear. Germline values: CDR1 MNHEY, CDR2 SVGAGI. The ends were cut back, 7 bases at V and 0 bases at J, with 7 bases in the middle. This CDR3 is 12 amino acids long.

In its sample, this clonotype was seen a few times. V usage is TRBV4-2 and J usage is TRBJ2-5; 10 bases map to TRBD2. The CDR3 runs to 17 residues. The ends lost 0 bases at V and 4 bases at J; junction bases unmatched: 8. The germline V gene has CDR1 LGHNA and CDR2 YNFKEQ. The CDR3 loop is CASSQDLIAGGGETQYF. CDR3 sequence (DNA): TGTGCCAGCAGCCAAGATCTAATAGCGGGGGGTGGAGAGACCCAGTACTTC.

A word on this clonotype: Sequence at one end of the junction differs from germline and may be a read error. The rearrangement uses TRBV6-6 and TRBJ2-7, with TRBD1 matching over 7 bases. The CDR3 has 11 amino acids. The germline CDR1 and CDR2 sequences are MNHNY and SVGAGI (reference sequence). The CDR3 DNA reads TGTGCCAGCAGTCATGGGACAGATCGGAACTTC. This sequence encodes CASSHGTDRNF.

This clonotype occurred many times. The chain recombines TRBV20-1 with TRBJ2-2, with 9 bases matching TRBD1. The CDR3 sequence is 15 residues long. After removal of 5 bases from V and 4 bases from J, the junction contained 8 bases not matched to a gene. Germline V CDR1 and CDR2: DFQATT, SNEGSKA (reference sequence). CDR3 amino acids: CSAVPGTGITGELFF. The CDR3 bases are TGCAGTGCTGTTCCCGGGACAGGGATCACCGGGGAGCTGTTTTTT.

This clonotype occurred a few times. The CDR3, as DNA: TGCAGTGCGGCCGGGACCTCCTACGAGCAGTACTTC. It codes for CSAAGTSYEQYF. The chain couples TRBV20-1 to TRBJ2-7; D tentatively reads TRBD1 or TRBD2 (5 bases each). With 6 bases removed from V and 0 bases from J, the gap between germline ends came to 9 bases. Germline values: CDR1 DFQATT, CDR2 SNEGSKA (reference sequence). The CDR3 has 12 residues.